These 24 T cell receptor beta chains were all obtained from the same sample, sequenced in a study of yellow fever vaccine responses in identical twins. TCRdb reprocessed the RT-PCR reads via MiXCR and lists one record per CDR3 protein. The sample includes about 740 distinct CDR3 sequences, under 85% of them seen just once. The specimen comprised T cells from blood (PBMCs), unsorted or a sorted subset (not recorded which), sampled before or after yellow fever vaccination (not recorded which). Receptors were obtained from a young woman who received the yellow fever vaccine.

The CDR3 here is CASSQPTGATLQAFF. The CDR3 DNA reads TGCGCCAGCAGTCAACCCACCGGGGCGACCCTGCAAGCTTTCTTT. The chain recombines TRBV23-1 with TRBJ1-1; a possible D gene is TRBD1 (5 bases). TRBV23-1 is marked as an open reading frame, function uncertain. This CDR3 has 15 residues. Trimming stripped 2 bases from V and 9 bases from J, with 19 bases between.

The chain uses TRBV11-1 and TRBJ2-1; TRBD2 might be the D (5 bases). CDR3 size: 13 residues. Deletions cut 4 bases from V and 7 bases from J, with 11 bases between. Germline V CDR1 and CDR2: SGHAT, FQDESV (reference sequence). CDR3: CASSSLERNEQFF. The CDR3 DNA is TGTGCCAGCAGCTCACTAGAGAGGAATGAGCAGTTCTTC. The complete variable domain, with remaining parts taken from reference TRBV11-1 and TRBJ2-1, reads EAEVAQSPRYKITEKSQAVAFWCDPISGHATLYWYRQILGQGPELLVQFQDESVVDDSQLPKDRFSAERLKGVDSTLKIQPAELGDSAMYLCASSSLERNEQFFGPGTRLTVL.

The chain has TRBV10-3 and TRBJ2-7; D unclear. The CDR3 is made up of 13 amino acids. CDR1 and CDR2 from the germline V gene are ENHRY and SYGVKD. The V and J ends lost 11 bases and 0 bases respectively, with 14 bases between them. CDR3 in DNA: TGTGCCGCCCACCCGCGTCTCTCCTACGAGCAGTACTTC. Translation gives CAAHPRLSYEQYF.

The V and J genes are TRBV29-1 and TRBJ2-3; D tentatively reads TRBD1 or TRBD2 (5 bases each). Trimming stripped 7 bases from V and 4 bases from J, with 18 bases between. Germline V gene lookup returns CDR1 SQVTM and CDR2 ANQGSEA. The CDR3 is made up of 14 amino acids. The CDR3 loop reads CSANPGRGADTQYF. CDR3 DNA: TGCAGCGCGAACCCCGGTAGGGGAGCAGATACGCAGTATTTT.

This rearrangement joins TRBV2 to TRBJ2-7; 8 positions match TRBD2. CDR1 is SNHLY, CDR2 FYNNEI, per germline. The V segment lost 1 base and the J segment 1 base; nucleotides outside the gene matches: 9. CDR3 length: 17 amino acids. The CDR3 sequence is CASSEVSLREGSYEQYF. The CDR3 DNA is TGTGCCAGCAGTGAAGTGTCGTTACGGGAGGGGTCCTACGAGCAGTACTTC.

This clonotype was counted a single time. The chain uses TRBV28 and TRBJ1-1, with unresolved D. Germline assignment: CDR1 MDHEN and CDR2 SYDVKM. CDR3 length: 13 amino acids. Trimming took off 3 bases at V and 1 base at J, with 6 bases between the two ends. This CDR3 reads CASSLLQNTEAFF. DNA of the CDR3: TGTGCCAGCAGTTTGTTACAGAACACTGAAGCTTTCTTT. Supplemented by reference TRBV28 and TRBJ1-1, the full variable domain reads DVKVTQSSRYLVKRTGEKVFLECVQDMDHENMFWYRQDPGLGLRLIYFSYDVKMKEKGDIPEGYSVSREKKERFSLILESASTNQTSMYLCASSLLQNTEAFFGQGTRLTVV.

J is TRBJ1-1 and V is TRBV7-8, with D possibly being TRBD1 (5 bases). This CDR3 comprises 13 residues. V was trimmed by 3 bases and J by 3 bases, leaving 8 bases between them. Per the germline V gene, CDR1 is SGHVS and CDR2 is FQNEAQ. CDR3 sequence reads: CASSFDSYTEAFF. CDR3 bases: TGTGCCAGCAGCTTCGACAGCTACACTGAAGCTTTCTTT.

CDR3 residues: CAISRTKSYNEQFF. The CDR3 DNA follows: TGTGCCATCAGTCGGACCAAAAGCTACAATGAGCAGTTCTTC. The chain carries TRBV10-3 and TRBJ2-1; no definite D call. V was trimmed by 5 bases and J by 3 bases, leaving 11 bases between them. Germline loops: CDR1 ENHRY, CDR2 SYGVKD. This CDR3 is built from 14 residues.

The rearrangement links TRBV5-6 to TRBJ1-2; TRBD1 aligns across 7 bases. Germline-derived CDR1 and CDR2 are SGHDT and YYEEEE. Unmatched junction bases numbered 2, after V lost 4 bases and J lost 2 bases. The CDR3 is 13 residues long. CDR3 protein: CASSPTGNYGYTF. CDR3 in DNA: TGTGCCAGCAGCCCGACAGGGAACTATGGCTACACCTTC.

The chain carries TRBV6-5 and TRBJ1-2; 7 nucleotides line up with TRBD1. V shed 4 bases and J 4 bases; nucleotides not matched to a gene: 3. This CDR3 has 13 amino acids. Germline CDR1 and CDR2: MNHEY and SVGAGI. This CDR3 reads CASSWQGGYGYTF. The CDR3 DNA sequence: TGTGCCAGCAGTTGGCAGGGGGGCTATGGCTACACCTTC.

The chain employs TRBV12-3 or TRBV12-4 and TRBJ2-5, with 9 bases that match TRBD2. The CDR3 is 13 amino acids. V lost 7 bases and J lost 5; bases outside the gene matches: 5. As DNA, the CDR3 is TGTGCCAGCACCAGCGGGGGGAGGGAGACCCAGTACTTC. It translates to CASTSGGRETQYF.

DNA for the CDR3: TGTGCCAGCAGCACCGGGCGGGGGGTGTCTGAAGCTTTCTTT. Residues: CASSTGRGVSEAFF. This chain joins TRBV6-1 and TRBJ1-1, with D maybe TRBD1 (5 bases). The CDR3 runs 14 residues. Germline V lookup: CDR1 MNHNS, CDR2 SASEGT. Trimming pared 6 bases from V and 6 bases from J, leaving 17 bases between.

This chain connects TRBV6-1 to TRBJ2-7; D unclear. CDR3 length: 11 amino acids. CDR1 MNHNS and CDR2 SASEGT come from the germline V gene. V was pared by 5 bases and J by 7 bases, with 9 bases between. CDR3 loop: CASSPRVEQYF. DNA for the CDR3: TGTGCCAGCAGTCCCCGGGTTGAGCAGTACTTC.

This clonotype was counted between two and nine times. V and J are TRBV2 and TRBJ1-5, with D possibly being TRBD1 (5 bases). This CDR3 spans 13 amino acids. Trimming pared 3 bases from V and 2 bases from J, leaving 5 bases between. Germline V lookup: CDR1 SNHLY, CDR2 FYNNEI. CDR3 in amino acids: CASSETGNQPQHF. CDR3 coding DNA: TGTGCCAGCAGTGAGACAGGCAATCAGCCCCAGCATTTT. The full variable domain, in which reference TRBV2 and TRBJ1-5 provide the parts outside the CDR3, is EPEVTQTPSHQVTQMGQEVILRCVPISNHLYFYWYRQILGQKVEFLVSFYNNEISEKSEIFDDQFSVERPDGSNFTLKIRSTKLEDSAMYFCASSETGNQPQHFGDGTRLSIL.

Here the CDR3 reads CATRTGATEAFF. The CDR3 bases are TGTGCCACCCGGACAGGGGCGACTGAAGCTTTCTTT. The chain joins TRBV7-8 to TRBJ1-1, with TRBD1 identical over 9 bases. Germline values: CDR1 SGHVS, CDR2 FQNEAQ. Losses at the gene ends were 10 bases for V and 5 bases for J; bases not matched to a gene: 5. CDR3 size: 12 residues.

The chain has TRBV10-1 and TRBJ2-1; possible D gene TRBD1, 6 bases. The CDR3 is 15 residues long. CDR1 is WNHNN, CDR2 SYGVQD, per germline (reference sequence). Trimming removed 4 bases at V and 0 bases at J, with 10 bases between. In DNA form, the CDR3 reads TGCGCCAGCAGTGGTGGCAGGGGCTCCTACAATGAGCAGTTCTTC. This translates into CASSGGRGSYNEQFF.

The CDR3 here is CASTDRGRYTF. CDR3 coding DNA: TGTGCCAGCACCGACAGGGGCCGCTACACCTTC. This chain links TRBV12-3 or TRBV12-4 with TRBJ1-2; 8 bases agree with TRBD1. The junction had 4 bases not matched to a gene; V was cut back by 7 bases and J by 9 bases. CDR3 length: 11 amino acids.

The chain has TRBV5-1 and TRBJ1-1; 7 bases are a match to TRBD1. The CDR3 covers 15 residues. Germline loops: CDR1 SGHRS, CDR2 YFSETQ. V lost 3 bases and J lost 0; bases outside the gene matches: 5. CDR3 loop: CASSYYRGMNTEAFF. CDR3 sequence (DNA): TGCGCCAGCAGCTACTACAGGGGCATGAACACTGAAGCTTTCTTT.

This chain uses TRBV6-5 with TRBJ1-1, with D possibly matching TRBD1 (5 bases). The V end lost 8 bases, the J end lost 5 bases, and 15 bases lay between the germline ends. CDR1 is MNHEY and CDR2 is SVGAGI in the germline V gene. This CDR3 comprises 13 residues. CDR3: CASQLLRGTEAFF. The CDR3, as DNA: TGTGCCAGCCAGTTACTTAGGGGTACTGAAGCTTTCTTT.

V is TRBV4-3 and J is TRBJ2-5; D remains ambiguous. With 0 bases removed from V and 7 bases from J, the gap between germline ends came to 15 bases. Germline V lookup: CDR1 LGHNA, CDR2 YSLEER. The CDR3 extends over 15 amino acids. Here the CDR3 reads CASSQDGAGSVTQYF. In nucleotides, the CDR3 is TGCGCCAGCAGCCAAGATGGCGCAGGAAGTGTGACCCAGTACTTC.

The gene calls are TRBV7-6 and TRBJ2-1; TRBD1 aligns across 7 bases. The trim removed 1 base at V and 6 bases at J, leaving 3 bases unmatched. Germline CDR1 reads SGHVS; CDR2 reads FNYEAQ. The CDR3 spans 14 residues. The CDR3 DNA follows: TGTGCCAGCAGCTTAGGACAGGGTTCCAATGAGCAGTTCTTC. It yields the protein CASSLGQGSNEQFF.

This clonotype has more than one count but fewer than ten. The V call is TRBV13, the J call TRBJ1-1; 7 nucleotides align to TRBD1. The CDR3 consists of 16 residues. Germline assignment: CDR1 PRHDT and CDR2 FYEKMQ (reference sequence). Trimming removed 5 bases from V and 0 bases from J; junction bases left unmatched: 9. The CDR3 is CASSTQGIIVNTEAFF. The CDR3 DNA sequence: TGTGCCAGCAGCACACAGGGGATAATCGTGAACACTGAAGCTTTCTTT.

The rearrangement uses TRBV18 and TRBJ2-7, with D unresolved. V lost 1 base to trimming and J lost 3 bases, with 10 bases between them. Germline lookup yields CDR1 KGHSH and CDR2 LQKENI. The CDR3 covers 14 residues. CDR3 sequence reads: CASSPQATDYEQYF. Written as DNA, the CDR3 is TGTGCCAGCTCACCACAGGCAACTGACTACGAGCAGTACTTC.

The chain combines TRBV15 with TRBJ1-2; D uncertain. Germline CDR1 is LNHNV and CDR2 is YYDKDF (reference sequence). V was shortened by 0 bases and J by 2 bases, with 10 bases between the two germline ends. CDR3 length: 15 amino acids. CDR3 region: CATSRDSTPNYGYTF. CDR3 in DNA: TGTGCCACCAGCAGAGACTCGACACCGAACTATGGCTACACCTTC.